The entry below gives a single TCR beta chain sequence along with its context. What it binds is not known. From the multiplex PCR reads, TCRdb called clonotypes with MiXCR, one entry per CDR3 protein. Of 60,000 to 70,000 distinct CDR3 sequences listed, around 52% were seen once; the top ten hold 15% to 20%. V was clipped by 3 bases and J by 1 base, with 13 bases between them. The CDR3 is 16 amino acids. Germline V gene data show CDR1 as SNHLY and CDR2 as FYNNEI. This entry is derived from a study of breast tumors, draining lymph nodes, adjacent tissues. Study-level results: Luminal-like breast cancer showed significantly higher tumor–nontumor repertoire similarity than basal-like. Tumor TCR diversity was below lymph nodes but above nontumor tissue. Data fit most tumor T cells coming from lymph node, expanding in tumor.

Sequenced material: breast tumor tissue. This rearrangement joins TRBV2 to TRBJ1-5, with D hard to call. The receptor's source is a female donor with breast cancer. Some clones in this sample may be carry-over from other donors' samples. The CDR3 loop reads CASSETVALSNQPQHF. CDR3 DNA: TGTGCCAGCAGTGAGACCGTGGCGCTGAGCAATCAGCCCCAGCATTTT.